This T cell receptor (beta chain) was identified during a study of CD8 T cells in ankylosing spondylitis (TCRdb year 2017). With respect to the entire study: T cell receptor beta repertoires were profiled in healthy donors and ankylosing spondylitis patients so that disease-linked TCR variants could be found. Peripheral blood was sampled, and synovial fluid was additionally collected from ankylosing spondylitis patients. The full study cohort comprised 25 ankylosing spondylitis patients and 85 to 120 healthy donors. Study-wide findings and limitations: Blood from ankylosing spondylitis patients appeared to be characterized by a TCR beta motif made up of several highly homologous amino acid variants. According to the report, matched synovial fluid samples from ankylosing spondylitis patients were significantly enriched for the disease-linked clones. In peripheral blood, the disease-linked clones were found at relatively low frequencies and had a CD8+ phenotype. Some of the motif variants had been reported before in the synovial fluid and blood of reactive arthritis patients, a finding that suggests common disease-initiation mechanisms.

The sample was run on an Illumina HiSeq 2500. Quantitative 5'-RACE with molecular barcodes was used to prepare TCR beta libraries. The study's processing was this. A new computational method, built on a probabilistic model of VDJ rearrangement, was used to identify disease-linked TCR variants. TCRdb reanalyzed the raw reads on its own, using fastp at Q25 for trimming and MiXCR for clone calling, and kept in-frame beta chains. All rows with the same CDR3 protein become a single entry with the most common DNA and genes. The V and J calls here are based on TCRdb, not the publication. Within this sample are about 250,000 distinct CDR3 sequences, with over 7% of them counted one time only. In total, the top ten clones hold approximately 4.8% of the sample. V is trimmed back by 4 bases and J by 2 bases, and the junction contains 11 bases that no gene match accounts for. CDR1 and CDR2, looked up from the germline V gene, are SGHAT and FQNNGV. Including the terminal cysteine and phenylalanine, the CDR3 comprises 18 residues. Just the 54-base CDR3 DNA is kept, in frame starting at base 1.

This clonotype showed up just a few times. What antigen it recognizes has not been identified. No much larger clonotype is one base removed from it; base qualities were not supplied. The rearrangement combines TRBV11-2 with TRBJ2-3; TRBD2 fits 11 bases in the junction. Sequenced material: blood, either unsorted or a sorted T cell fraction (not recorded which). The receptor was derived from a female donor with ankylosing spondylitis or in good health (not recorded which). The CDR3 is CASSSVPILAGATDTQYF. The bases read TGTGCCAGCAGCTCCGTTCCCATACTAGCGGGAGCCACAGATACGCAGTATTTT.